Following are 26 T cell receptor beta chains from one sample sequenced in a study of technical replicates of blood from a handful of donors. TCRdb's table, derived via immunoSEQ multiplex PCR, lists solely in-frame clones and lacks some. The sample yields roughly 64,000 clones, 65% to 90% seen once. Sequencing was done on a sample of PBMCs. Every receptor here comes from a human donor in good health. Some clones in this sample may be carry-over from other donors' samples.

The chain uses TRBV6-1 and TRBJ1-1; no definite D call. V lost 2 bases and J lost 11, with 9 bases in between. Germline CDR1 reads MNHNS; CDR2 reads SASEGT. The CDR3 sequence is 11 residues long. CDR3: CASSESPRAFF. CDR3 coding DNA: TGTGCCAGCAGTGAAAGCCCCCGGGCTTTCTTT.

V and J are TRBV30 and TRBJ2-3; TRBD2 agrees at 12 bases. From germline, CDR1 is GTSNPN and CDR2 SVGIG (reference sequence). V lost 1 base and J lost 4; bases outside the gene matches: 9. This CDR3 comprises 17 residues. The CDR3 coding sequence is TGTGCCTGGAGTGCCGCGACTAGCGGGAGTCCGTCAGATACGCAGTATTTT. Its translation is CAWSAATSGSPSDTQYF.

This chain connects TRBV7-9 to TRBJ1-3; D gene ambiguous. Germline CDR1 and CDR2: SEHNR and FQNEAQ (reference sequence). Trimming pared 2 bases from V and 6 bases from J, leaving 5 bases between. This CDR3 is 12 amino acids long. CDR3 coding DNA: TGTGCCAGCAGCTTAACAACAAACACCATATATTTT. This translates into CASSLTTNTIYF.

The rearrangement uses TRBV6-1 and TRBJ1-3; no clear D gene. Germline assignment: CDR1 MNHNS and CDR2 SASEGT. This CDR3 comprises 13 residues. Trimming removed 7 bases from V and 2 bases from J, with 9 bases in between. The DNA for the CDR3 is TGTGCCAGCACTGAGACACCTGGAAACACCATATATTTT. It encodes CASTETPGNTIYF.

V gene TRBV7-6 combines with J gene TRBJ1-2; D possibly corresponds to TRBD1 (5 bases). The CDR3 contains 13 residues. Trimming took 5 bases from V and 8 from J, leaving 15 bases between them. Germline CDR1 reads SGHVS; CDR2 reads FNYEAQ. CDR3 region: CASSPTVAGGYTF. The CDR3 DNA reads as TGTGCCAGCAGCCCGACAGTGGCTGGGGGCTACACCTTC.

This clone was detected only once. The chain joins TRBV7-9 to TRBJ2-1; D gene unclear. This CDR3 contains 9 residues. The V and J ends lost 8 bases and 7 bases respectively, with 3 bases between them. The germline V gene has CDR1 SEHNR and CDR2 FQNEAQ (reference sequence). The CDR3 here is CASPNEQFF. In nucleotides, the CDR3 is TGTGCCAGCCCGAATGAGCAGTTCTTC.

The chain combines TRBV6-5 with TRBJ2-5; D might be TRBD1 (6 bases). Germline assignment: CDR1 MNHEY and CDR2 SVGAGI. The V and J ends lost 4 bases and 2 bases respectively, with 8 bases between them. CDR3 size: 13 residues. CDR3 nucleotide sequence: TGTGCCAGCAGTTGGGGGCAGCAAGAGACCCAGTACTTC. Amino acid sequence: CASSWGQQETQYF.

The chain has TRBV4-1 and TRBJ1-2; D gene unclear. This CDR3 comprises 15 residues. V lost 3 bases to trimming and J lost 7 bases, with 18 bases between them. CDR1 and CDR2 from the germline V gene are MGHRA and YSYEKL. DNA of the CDR3: TGCGCCAGCAGCCAGGCGGGGTTGGCTCAAGGTGGCTACACCTTC. It codes for CASSQAGLAQGGYTF.

This chain joins TRBV2 and TRBJ1-2; 7 positions match TRBD1. J was trimmed by 4 bases and V by 3 bases; bases with no gene match: 8. The germline CDR1 and CDR2 sequences are SNHLY and FYNNEI. This CDR3 is 15 amino acids long. CDR3 nucleotides: TGTGCCAGCAGTGAGGGAGCAGGACAGGTCTATGGCTACACCTTC. Protein product: CASSEGAGQVYGYTF.

About this clone itself: Other DNA sequences within the sample encode an identical CDR3. V usage is TRBV7-2 and J usage is TRBJ2-1; 8 bases are a match to TRBD1. The germline V gene has CDR1 SGHTA and CDR2 FQGNSA. With V trimmed by 1 base and J by 1 base, 0 bases remained unmatched. This CDR3 region has 15 residues. Here the CDR3 reads CASSLGTGSYNEQFF. CDR3 nucleotides: TGTGCCAGCAGCTTAGGGACAGGGTCCTACAATGAGCAGTTCTTC.

The rearrangement joins TRBV19 to TRBJ2-1; 9 bases are shared with TRBD1. From germline, CDR1 is LNHDA and CDR2 SQIVND (reference sequence). V was pared by 1 base and J by 9 bases, with 16 bases of the junction left unmatched. The CDR3 is made up of 18 amino acids. CDR3 nucleotide sequence: TGTGCCAGTAGTATAGTTAAAGGGTCGGGGACAGGGCCCCCTGAGCAGTTCTTC. Translated: CASSIVKGSGTGPPEQFF.

This sequence joins TRBV10-3 and TRBJ1-1; D unresolved. The V end was cut by 3 bases, the J end by 1 base, with 6 bases between. Germline CDR1 ENHRY, CDR2 SYGVKD. The CDR3 runs 13 residues. The DNA for the CDR3 is TGTGCCATCAGTGACAGGCAGAACACTGAAGCTTTCTTT. Residues: CAISDRQNTEAFF.

The gene calls are TRBV14 and TRBJ2-1; TRBD2 matches at 9 bases. The CDR3 contains 16 residues. CDR1 and CDR2 from the germline V gene are SGHDN and FVKESK. Losses at the gene ends were 1 base for V and 8 bases for J; bases not matched to a gene: 9. The CDR3 bases are TGTGCCAGCAGCCAAGGATTGCGGGAGGGCCCCCATGAGCAGTTCTTC. Protein: CASSQGLREGPHEQFF.

The chain uses TRBV25-1 and TRBJ1-6; 8 bases map to TRBD1. The CDR3 length is 14 residues. J lost 6 bases, V lost 5 bases, and 3 bases had no gene match. The germline CDR1 and CDR2 sequences are MGHDK and SYGVNS. CDR3 protein: CASSPTGVNSPLHF. CDR3 DNA: TGTGCCAGCAGTCCGACAGGGGTTAATTCACCCCTCCACTTT.

The chain recombines TRBV18 with TRBJ1-1; 8 bases line up with TRBD1. Germline loops: CDR1 KGHSH, CDR2 LQKENI. V lost 3 bases, J lost 5 bases, and 5 bases stayed unmatched. The CDR3 extends over 14 amino acids. The CDR3: CASSPTGVGTEAFF. CDR3 in DNA: TGTGCCAGCTCACCGACAGGGGTTGGGACTGAAGCTTTCTTT.

This clone was found a few times. This sequence joins TRBV4-2 and TRBJ2-7; 15 positions agree with TRBD2. The CDR3 runs 16 residues. V lost 4 bases, J lost 5 bases, and 6 bases stayed unmatched. Per the germline V gene, CDR1 is LGHNA and CDR2 is YNFKEQ. This chain's CDR3 is CASSPGLAGGVDEQYF. CDR3 DNA sequence: TGTGCCAGCAGCCCCGGACTAGCGGGAGGGGTAGACGAGCAGTACTTC.

The chain is built from TRBV30 and TRBJ1-5; TRBD1 is a possible D gene (5 bases). Trimming removed 8 bases at V and 2 bases at J, with 10 bases between. The CDR3 consists of 12 residues. The germline CDR1 and CDR2 sequences are GTSNPN and SVGIG (reference sequence). The CDR3, as DNA: TGTGCCATACAGGTCGGCAATCAGCCCCAGCATTTT. This translates into CAIQVGNQPQHF.

V and J are TRBV5-1 and TRBJ1-4; TRBD1 matches 8 bases. Germline values: CDR1 SGHRS, CDR2 YFSETQ. After removal of 2 bases from V and 5 bases from J, the junction contained 8 bases not matched to a gene. The CDR3 extends over 16 amino acids. The chain's CDR3 is CASSFGRQGKNEKLFF. The CDR3 nucleotides are TGCGCCAGCAGCTTTGGGCGACAGGGGAAAAATGAAAAACTGTTTTTT.

The genes are TRBV4-1 and TRBJ2-5; possible D gene TRBD2, 7 bases. The germline V and J ends were trimmed by 4 bases and 3 bases, with 21 bases remaining between them. CDR3 length: 17 residues. From germline, CDR1 is MGHRA and CDR2 YSYEKL. CDR3 coding DNA: TGCGCCAGCAGCCTGTACCCCGGCGGAGGGGGGGAAGAGACCCAGTACTTC. This encodes CASSLYPGGGGEETQYF.

This clone is labeled large (0.1 to 1%). This chain links TRBV4-1 with TRBJ2-3; 10 nucleotides line up with TRBD2. CDR3 size: 14 residues. V was pared by 4 bases and J by 6 bases, with 4 bases of the junction left unmatched. Germline CDR1 reads MGHRA; CDR2 reads YSYEKL. This CDR3 reads CASSPLAGEDTQYF. The CDR3, as DNA: TGCGCCAGCAGCCCGCTAGCGGGGGAGGATACGCAGTATTTT.

This rearrangement joins TRBV7-7 to TRBJ1-1; tentative D call: TRBD1 (6 bases). CDR1 and CDR2 from the germline V gene are SSHAT and FNYEAQ (reference sequence). The CDR3 totals 16 residues. Trimming left V 5 bases short and J 4 bases short, with 20 bases between. The CDR3 protein is CASSPINQGKGTEAFF. For the CDR3, the DNA is TGTGCCAGCAGCCCCATAAACCAGGGGAAGGGCACTGAAGCTTTCTTT.

This clone was seen more than once but under ten times. The chain combines TRBV6-6 with TRBJ2-1, with TRBD2 matching over 7 bases. Germline CDR1 MNHNY, CDR2 SVGAGI (reference sequence). CDR3 length: 15 amino acids. The junction had 9 bases not matched to a gene; V was cut back by 7 bases and J by 3 bases. CDR3 nucleotide sequence: TGTGCCAGCATCCCGGACCAGCGGGGCTACAATGAGCAGTTCTTC. Its protein is CASIPDQRGYNEQFF.

V gene TRBV7-2 combines with J gene TRBJ1-1; D is undetermined. Germline lookup yields CDR1 SGHTA and CDR2 FQGNSA. V lost 5 bases and J lost 5, with 12 bases in between. The CDR3 is 13 residues long. Written as DNA, the CDR3 is TGTGCCAGCAGCCCAATTCACAAGACTGAAGCTTTCTTT. Protein sequence: CASSPIHKTEAFF.

In this sample, this clone turned up a few times. The chain employs TRBV19 and TRBJ2-3, with 14 bases identical to TRBD2. V shed 6 bases, J shed 1 base, and the junction held 3 bases outside the gene matches. Germline-derived CDR1 and CDR2 are LNHDA and SQIVND (reference sequence). This CDR3 spans 16 amino acids. The CDR3 sequence: CASSRLAGGGTDTQYF. The CDR3 DNA reads as TGTGCCAGTAGCCGACTAGCGGGGGGGGGCACAGATACGCAGTATTTT.

The rearrangement uses TRBV6-1 and TRBJ1-1; D call uncertain. Germline V CDR1 and CDR2: MNHNS, SASEGT. V gave up 7 bases and J gave up 2 bases, with 11 bases separating them. The CDR3 has 13 amino acids. The CDR3 spells CASKVGSNTEAFF. The CDR3 region has the DNA TGTGCCAGCAAAGTGGGCAGTAACACTGAAGCTTTCTTT.

This chain connects TRBV4-3 to TRBJ1-3; 11 positions agree with TRBD1. This CDR3 has 15 residues. Germline-derived CDR1 and CDR2 are LGHNA and YSLEER. V was clipped by 6 bases and J by 4 bases; unmatched bases: 5. CDR3: CASRTDRGRGNTIYF. In DNA, the CDR3 is TGCGCCAGCAGAACGGACAGGGGGCGAGGAAACACCATATATTTT.